This entry features one T cell receptor beta chain sequence. Its matching antigen is unknown. A much bigger clone sits one base away, suggesting this may be a read error. This sample was included in a study of T cells in Graves' hyperthyroidism and ophthalmopathy. The CDR3 regions of TCR beta were amplified from RNA transcripts. TCR CDR3 regions were first amplified by RT-PCR with HTBI primers. Each CDR3 protein gets one entry after TCRdb re-called the multiplex PCR reads with MiXCR. The data show about 380,000 distinct CDR3 sequences, roughly 18% seen once. This CDR3 comprises 15 residues. Germline V lookup: CDR1 SGHAT, CDR2 FQNNGV. Study-wide results and caveats: In blood, most of the thyroid clonotypes expanded above 0.001 were also present. The model predicted ophthalmopathy a median approximately six months before onset.

For ophthalmopathy patients, the Clinical Activity Score was at least 3 and the NOSPECS grade at least 4; duration was under 3 months. Source material for PBMCs was about 11 ml fresh peripheral blood. Sequenced material: blood. The TCR originated in a man in his late teens or twenties with Graves' ophthalmopathy. The V and J genes are TRBV11-2 and TRBJ2-7; 9 bases agree with TRBD1. CDR3 region: CASSIGTGQSYGQYF. The CDR3 coding sequence is TGTGCCAGCAGCATAGGGACAGGGCAATCCTACGGGCAGTACTTC. The complete variable domain, with remaining parts taken from reference TRBV11-2 and TRBJ2-7, reads EAGVAQSPRYKIIEKRQSVAFWCNPISGHATLYWYQQILGQGPKLLIQFQNNGVVDDSQLPKDRFSAERLKGVDSTLKIQPAKLEDSAVYLCASSIGTGQSYGQYFGPGTRLTVT.